Presented here are 5 T cell receptor beta chains from one specimen sequenced in a study of control samples from healthy donors and cancer patients. Libraries were prepared by immunoSEQ multiplex PCR; TCRdb keeps only in-frame clonotypes and omits some of them. This repertoire shows some 100,000 clones, roughly three quarters found once; its top ten account for about 10%. Sequenced: blood. These receptors all come from a woman in her twenties or thirties in good health.

This chain's CDR3 is CATSAGGLSSTDTQYF. The CDR3 coding sequence is TGTGCCACCAGTGCCGGGGGGCTATCTAGCACAGATACGCAGTATTTT. The chain joins TRBV24-1 to TRBJ2-3, with a possible D match to TRBD2 (7 bases). V gave up 5 bases and J gave up 0 bases, with 14 bases separating them. This CDR3 is built from 16 residues. The germline V gene has CDR1 KGHDR and CDR2 SFDVKD.

V usage is TRBV5-3 and J usage is TRBJ1-6; D perhaps matches TRBD1 (6 bases). TRBV5-3 is reported as an ORF; its role is uncertain. The ends were cut back, 4 bases at V and 3 bases at J, with 17 bases in the middle. There are 17 residues in the CDR3. Here the CDR3 reads CARSPTGLHLYNSPLHF. The CDR3 bases are TGTGCCAGAAGCCCTACAGGGCTCCACCTCTATAATTCACCCCTCCACTTT.

The chain employs TRBV30 and TRBJ2-3; weak D call: TRBD2 (7 bases). The CDR3 loop spans 15 amino acids. Germline lookup yields CDR1 GTSNPN and CDR2 SVGIG (reference sequence). V lost 3 bases to trimming and J lost 5 bases, with 18 bases between them. This chain's CDR3 is CAWSVGGVRGDTQYF. The CDR3 DNA reads as TGTGCCTGGAGCGTAGGGGGGGTCAGGGGAGATACGCAGTATTTT.

CDR3 residues: CASSLGGQGSQYF. The CDR3 nucleotides are TGTGCCAGCAGTTTAGGGGGACAGGGTTCGCAGTATTTT. The rearrangement uses TRBV12-3 or TRBV12-4 and TRBJ2-3; the match to TRBD1 covers 9 bases. This CDR3 region has 13 residues. V lost 1 base and J lost 10; bases outside the gene matches: 3.

V usage is TRBV12-3 or TRBV12-4 and J usage is TRBJ1-2, with D tentatively TRBD1 (5 bases). This CDR3 has 13 amino acids. V was shortened by 2 bases and J by 5 bases, with 9 bases between the two germline ends. CDR3 in DNA: TGTGCCAGCAGTTTAAAGGGGATGTATGGCTACACCTTC. This gives the protein CASSLKGMYGYTF.